A selection of T cell receptor beta chains follows, all from one sample in a study of read filtering for tumor transcriptome and immune sequencing. TCRdb passed the reads through MiXCR, listing each CDR3 protein once. Found here are some 120,000 distinct CDR3 sequences, 10% to 15% of them singletons; the top ten hold around 10%. Sequencing was carried out using a population of CD138-negative cells sorted from bone marrow. Every receptor here comes from a donor aged 40 or over with multiple myeloma. The conserved cysteine and the conserved F or W are not part of the CDR3 here. The D gene is left open where the match is weak. Part of the rows lack a size; the others show once, few, many or a class for expanded clones.

CDR3aa: ASSHTLDRRNQPQH
v_gene: TRBV19
d_gene: TRBD1
abundance: few

CDR3aa: ATKTGGNEQF
v_gene: TRBV28
d_gene: TRBD1
abundance: NA

CDR3aa: AGSSLGDHTDTQY
v_gene: TRBV28
d_gene: NA
abundance: NA

CDR3aa: ARSLETGSRSGEQY
v_gene: TRBV5-3
d_gene: TRBD1
abundance: many

CDR3aa: SARRLAGGYTQY
v_gene: TRBV20-1
d_gene: TRBD2
abundance: many

CDR3aa: ASSLEGMRSPLH
v_gene: TRBV12-3/TRBV12-4
d_gene: NA
abundance: many

CDR3aa: ATSAFGGSNLNTWELF
v_gene: TRBV24-1
d_gene: NA
abundance: NA

CDR3aa: ASSQDSLKGASSYNEQF
v_gene: TRBV3-1
d_gene: TRBD1
abundance: NA

CDR3aa: ASSIRKRLF
v_gene: TRBV19
d_gene: NA
abundance: many

CDR3aa: ATSGGAGANILT
v_gene: TRBV10-3
d_gene: TRBD1
abundance: few

CDR3aa: ASSVAGGKETQY
v_gene: TRBV6-1
d_gene: TRBD2
abundance: many

CDR3aa: ASSSPSGSGPATQY
v_gene: TRBV12-3/TRBV12-4
d_gene: TRBD2
abundance: few

CDR3aa: SVSVLGGQETQY
v_gene: TRBV29-1
d_gene: NA
abundance: NA

CDR3aa: ASSYSGGGYT
v_gene: TRBV6-5
d_gene: TRBD1
abundance: many

CDR3aa: ASTPGLATDTQY
v_gene: TRBV6-2/TRBV6-3
d_gene: TRBD2
abundance: many

CDR3aa: SASSGHRNTEAF
v_gene: TRBV20-1
d_gene: NA
abundance: many

CDR3aa: SGGTSGSTDTQY
v_gene: TRBV29-1
d_gene: TRBD2
abundance: many

CDR3aa: ASSQARDPGTGELF
v_gene: TRBV4-2
d_gene: NA
abundance: many

CDR3aa: ASSIITSGQETQY
v_gene: TRBV5-1
d_gene: TRBD2
abundance: NA

CDR3aa: ASSLAMGQLSNGYT
v_gene: TRBV7-9
d_gene: TRBD1
abundance: NA

CDR3aa: AISESLGDGANVLT
v_gene: TRBV10-3
d_gene: NA
abundance: many

CDR3aa: ASFSPDRGLYEQY
v_gene: TRBV5-5
d_gene: TRBD1
abundance: many

CDR3aa: ASSSPGFSQY
v_gene: TRBV7-2
d_gene: NA
abundance: NA

CDR3aa: ASSQVGGLGGTDTQY
v_gene: TRBV4-1
d_gene: TRBD2
abundance: many

CDR3aa: ASSLGYRGISYEQY
v_gene: TRBV13
d_gene: NA
abundance: many

CDR3aa: ASSLRQGNPYEQY
v_gene: TRBV7-8
d_gene: TRBD1
abundance: once